A selection of T cell receptor beta chains follows, all from one sample in a study of regulatory T cells in long-lasting Graves disease. TCRdb re-derived calls from the multiplex PCR reads in MiXCR, one entry per CDR3 protein. The profile shows around 250,000 distinct CDR3 sequences, around 16% of them singletons. This sample comprised peripheral blood mononuclear cells (PBMCs), obtained at new diagnosis, from a patient treated with antithyroid drugs. The receptors were sampled from a female donor with Graves disease. The CDR3 runs from the conserved cysteine through the conserved F or W. The order of the fields is J gene, V gene, D gene, clone size, CDR3 DNA, CDR3 protein. A D gene is named only where the DNA matches it firmly. Some rows have no size entry. The others give once, few or many, or a class for an expanded clone.

j_gene: TRBJ1-1
v_gene: TRBV28
d_gene: -
abundance: many
CDR3nt: TGTGCCAGCAGGCACCTCCGGAGAAGGGCGAACACTGAAGCTTTCTTT
CDR3aa: CASRHLRRRANTEAFF

j_gene: TRBJ2-3
v_gene: TRBV20-1
d_gene: TRBD2
abundance: many
CDR3nt: TGCAGTGCTAGCAGGACTAGCGGGAGTAGTACAGATACGCAGTATTTT
CDR3aa: CSASRTSGSSTDTQYF

j_gene: TRBJ2-5
v_gene: TRBV11-3
d_gene: TRBD2
abundance: many
CDR3nt: TGTGCCAGCAGCCCCGGCGGGGGGCTCCTAGAGACCCAGTACTTC
CDR3aa: CASSPGGGLLETQYF

j_gene: TRBJ1-5
v_gene: TRBV19
d_gene: TRBD1
abundance: many
CDR3nt: TGTGCCACCGGGGACAGGGGCAATCAGCCCCAGCATTTT
CDR3aa: CATGDRGNQPQHF

j_gene: TRBJ2-2
v_gene: TRBV20-1
d_gene: TRBD2
abundance: many
CDR3nt: TGCAGTGCTAGAGATGGGACTAGGAACACCGGGGAGCTGTTTTTT
CDR3aa: CSARDGTRNTGELFF

j_gene: TRBJ1-1
v_gene: TRBV19
d_gene: -
abundance: many
CDR3nt: TGTGCCAGTAGTATGGGAGCAAGGAACACTGAAGCTTTCTTT
CDR3aa: CASSMGARNTEAFF

j_gene: TRBJ1-1
v_gene: TRBV11-3
d_gene: -
abundance: -
CDR3nt: TGTGCCAGCAGCTCGCAGGGTTCGTGGAACACTGAAGCTTTCTTT
CDR3aa: CASSSQGSWNTEAFF

j_gene: TRBJ2-7
v_gene: TRBV9
d_gene: -
abundance: many
CDR3nt: TGTGCCAGCAGCGTAGCCCCCGGGACTTTCTACGAGCAGTACTTC
CDR3aa: CASSVAPGTFYEQYF

j_gene: TRBJ2-2
v_gene: TRBV27
d_gene: TRBD2
abundance: many
CDR3nt: TGTGCCAGCAGCCTCGACTCCAGCGGGAGGAGAACCGGGGAGCTGTTTTTT
CDR3aa: CASSLDSSGRRTGELFF

j_gene: TRBJ1-5
v_gene: TRBV24-1
d_gene: -
abundance: many
CDR3nt: TGTGCCACCAGTGACGTCTCTGGGCCCCAGCATTTT
CDR3aa: CATSDVSGPQHF

j_gene: TRBJ1-3
v_gene: TRBV30
d_gene: -
abundance: many
CDR3nt: TGTGCCTGGAGTAATCTAGAAGGAAACACCATATATTTT
CDR3aa: CAWSNLEGNTIYF